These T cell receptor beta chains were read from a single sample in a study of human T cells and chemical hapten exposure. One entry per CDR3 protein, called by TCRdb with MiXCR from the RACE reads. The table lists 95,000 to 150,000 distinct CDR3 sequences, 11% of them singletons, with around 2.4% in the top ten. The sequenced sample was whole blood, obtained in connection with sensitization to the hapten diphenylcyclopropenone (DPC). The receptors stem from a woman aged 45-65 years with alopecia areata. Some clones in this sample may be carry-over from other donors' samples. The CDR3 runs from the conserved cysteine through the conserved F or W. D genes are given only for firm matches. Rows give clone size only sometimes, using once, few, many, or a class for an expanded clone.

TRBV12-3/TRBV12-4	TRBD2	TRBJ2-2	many	TGTGCCAGCAATCTGGGGGGGACCGGGGAGCTGTTTTTT	CASNLGGTGELFF
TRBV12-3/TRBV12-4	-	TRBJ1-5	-	TGTGCCAGCAGCCAGAATAGCAATCAGCCCCAGCATTTT	CASSQNSNQPQHF
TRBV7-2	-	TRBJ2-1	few	TGTGCCAGCAGCTTAAGGGCGGGTGAGCAGTTCTTC	CASSLRAGEQFF
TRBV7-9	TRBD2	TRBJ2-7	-	TGTGCCAGCAGCTCTGGACTAGCCCCAACTACCGACGAGCAGTACTTC	CASSSGLAPTTDEQYF
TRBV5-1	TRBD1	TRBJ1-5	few	TGCGCCAGCAGCCCCGGGACAGGGGAAAGTCAGCCCCAGCATTTT	CASSPGTGESQPQHF
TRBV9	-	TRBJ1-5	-	TGTGCCAGCAGCGTAGACGGGAATAGCAATCAGCCCCAGCATTTT	CASSVDGNSNQPQHF
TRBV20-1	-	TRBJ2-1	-	TGCAGTGCTAGTAGTCAGAATGAGCAGTTCTTC	CSASSQNEQFF
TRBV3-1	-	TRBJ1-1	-	TGTGCCAGCAGCCAAGTTCTGACGGTTGGGACTGAAGCTTTCTTT	CASSQVLTVGTEAFF
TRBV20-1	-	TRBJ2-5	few	TGCAGTGCTAGAGCAGGGGGGAAAGAGACCCAGTACTTC	CSARAGGKETQYF
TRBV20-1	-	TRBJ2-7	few	TGCAGTGCTTTCGGGACCAGGGATGGGTACGAGCAGTACTTC	CSAFGTRDGYEQYF
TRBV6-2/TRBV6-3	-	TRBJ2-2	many	TGTGCCAGCAGTCGGATAGCGGAGGCCGGGGAGCTGTTTTTT	CASSRIAEAGELFF
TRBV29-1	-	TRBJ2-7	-	TGCAGCGTTGAGGGCAGATACGAGCAGTACTTC	CSVEGRYEQYF
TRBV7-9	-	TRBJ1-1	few	TGTGCCAGCAGCTTAGTCCCTGAAGCTTTCTTT	CASSLVPEAFF
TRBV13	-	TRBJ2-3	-	TGTGCCAGCAGCCTACCTAGCGCCCCGGGCACAGATACGCAGTATTTT	CASSLPSAPGTDTQYF
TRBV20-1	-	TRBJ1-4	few	TGCAGTGAACACAGGGTTGTTTTCGAAAAACTGTTTTTT	CSEHRVVFEKLFF
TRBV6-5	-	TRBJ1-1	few	TGTGCCAGCAGTTACCCCCAGGCGTCTGAAGCTTTCTTT	CASSYPQASEAFF
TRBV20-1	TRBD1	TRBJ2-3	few	TGCAGTGCTGCACAGGGGGCGAACACAGATACGCAGTATTTT	CSAAQGANTDTQYF
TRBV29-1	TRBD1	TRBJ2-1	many	TGCAGCGTTGAGCTGGACAGGGATGCCTACAATGAGCAGTTCTTC	CSVELDRDAYNEQFF
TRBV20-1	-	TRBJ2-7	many	TGCAGTGCTAGAGAGACAGGTCCTATGGAGCAGTACTTC	CSARETGPMEQYF
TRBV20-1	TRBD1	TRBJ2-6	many	TGCAGTGCTAGAGCAGGGGGTTCTGGGGCCAACGTCCTGACTTTC	CSARAGGSGANVLTF
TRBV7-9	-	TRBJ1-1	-	TGTGCCAGCAGCTTTGCCCTCACTGGAGCTTTCTTT	CASSFALTGAFF
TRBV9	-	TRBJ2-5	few	TGTGCCAGCAGCGTAGAGCAATACCAAGAGACCCAGTACTTC	CASSVEQYQETQYF
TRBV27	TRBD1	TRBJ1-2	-	TGTGCCAGCAGTTTTTCACAGGGGCATGTCTACACCTTC	CASSFSQGHVYTF
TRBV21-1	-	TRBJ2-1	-	TGTGCCAGCAGCAAATTGGAGCGGGAGACCTCCTACAATGAGCAGTTCTTC	CASSKLERETSYNEQFF
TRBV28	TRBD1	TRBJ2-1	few	TGTGCCAGCAGTTACGTTGAGACAGGGGGCAATGAGCAGTTCTTC	CASSYVETGGNEQFF
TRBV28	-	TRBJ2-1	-	TGTGCCAGCAGTTTAACCCCACCAAACAATGAGCAGTTCTTC	CASSLTPPNNEQFF
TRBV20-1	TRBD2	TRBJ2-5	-	TGCAGTGCTAGACCCCGGGAGGAGGCCGGAGGGGAGACCCAGTACTTC	CSARPREEAGGETQYF
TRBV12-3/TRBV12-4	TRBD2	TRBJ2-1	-	TGTGCCAGCAGTTTAATAGCGGGAGGGCTTTCGTACAATGAGCAGTTCTTC	CASSLIAGGLSYNEQFF
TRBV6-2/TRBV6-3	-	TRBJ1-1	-	TGTGCCAGCAGTACAACCGGGACAGAAGCTTTCTTT	CASSTTGTEAFF
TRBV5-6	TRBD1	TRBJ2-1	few	TGTGCCAGCAGCCCCTCGAGGGACAGAGACAATGAGCAGTTCTTC	CASSPSRDRDNEQFF
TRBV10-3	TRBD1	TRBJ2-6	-	TGTGCCACCGGGACAGTCAGCTCTGGGGCCAACGTCCTGACTTTC	CATGTVSSGANVLTF
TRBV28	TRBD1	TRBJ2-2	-	TGTGCCAGCAGTTTATCCGGGACAGGGTCCACCGGGGAGCTGTTTTTT	CASSLSGTGSTGELFF
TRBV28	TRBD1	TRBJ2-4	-	TGTGCCAGCAGTCTGGACAGGGGTAAAAACATTCAGTACTTC	CASSLDRGKNIQYF
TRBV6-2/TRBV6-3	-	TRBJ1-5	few	TGTGCCAGCACCCAAGGCCCTTTTCATCAGCCCCAGCATTTT	CASTQGPFHQPQHF
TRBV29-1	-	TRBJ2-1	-	TGCAGCGTTGCAGGGCGGGCCCGCTCCTACAATGAGCAGTTCTTC	CSVAGRARSYNEQFF
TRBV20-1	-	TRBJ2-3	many	TGCAGTGCTACGCCGCCACTAGTTCCAGATACGCAGTATTTT	CSATPPLVPDTQYF
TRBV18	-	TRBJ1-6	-	TGTGCCAGCTCATCACCGGGACTTCAAAATTCACCCCTCCACTTT	CASSSPGLQNSPLHF
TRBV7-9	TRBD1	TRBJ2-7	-	TGTGCCAGCAGCGCCCAGGGGGCAGAGCAGTACTTC	CASSAQGAEQYF
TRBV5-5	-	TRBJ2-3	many	TGTGCCAGCAGCTTGGAAGGGTGGGCCACAGATACGCAGTATTTT	CASSLEGWATDTQYF
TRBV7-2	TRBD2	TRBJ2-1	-	TGTGCCAGCAGCTTAGCCGGGACTAGCGGGAGCGCTTCCTACAATGAGCAGTTCTTC	CASSLAGTSGSASYNEQFF
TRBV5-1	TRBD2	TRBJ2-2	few	TGCGCCAGCAGCTCAGGACTAGCGGGAGGAGGCACCGGGGAGCTGTTTTTT	CASSSGLAGGGTGELFF
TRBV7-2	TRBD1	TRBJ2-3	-	TGTGCCAGCGCTGGGACAGGGCGGACAGATACGCAGTATTTT	CASAGTGRTDTQYF
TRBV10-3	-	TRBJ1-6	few	TGTGCCATCAGCGGAGGATCCTATAATTCACCCCTCCACTTT	CAISGGSYNSPLHF
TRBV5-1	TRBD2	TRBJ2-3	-	TGCGCCAGCAGCATACAAGCGGGGGGGGCCGGAGATACGCAGTATTTT	CASSIQAGGAGDTQYF